The clone carrying this TCR beta chain has just a few counts. Germline V CDR1 and CDR2: SQVTM, ANQGSEA. The germline V and J ends were trimmed by 5 bases and 5 bases, with 16 bases remaining between them. The CDR3 spans 13 residues. In the original analysis: Using reference gene primer amplification, nucleated cell counts were estimated. TCRdb's table, derived via immunoSEQ multiplex PCR, lists solely in-frame clones and lacks some. V, J and clone size are those of that table, while D and trimming were read from the DNA. The table records about 130,000 clones, around four fifths of them present only once. This entry is derived from a study of blood T cell repertoires in COVID-19. In the study overall: COVID-19 samples from acute and convalescent phases originated in the United States, Italy and Spain. Nucleic acid was either cDNA or gDNA, and it came from T cells, B-cell-depleted T cells, or PBMCs.

The TCR originated in a man between 40 and 49 years old with active or convalescent COVID-19. The chain couples TRBV29-1 to TRBJ2-7, with a weak D call TRBD1 (5 bases). Sequenced sample: peripheral blood. CDR3 region: CSVLSRVAHEQYF. As DNA, the CDR3 is TGCAGCGTTCTTTCCAGGGTCGCTCACGAGCAGTACTTC.